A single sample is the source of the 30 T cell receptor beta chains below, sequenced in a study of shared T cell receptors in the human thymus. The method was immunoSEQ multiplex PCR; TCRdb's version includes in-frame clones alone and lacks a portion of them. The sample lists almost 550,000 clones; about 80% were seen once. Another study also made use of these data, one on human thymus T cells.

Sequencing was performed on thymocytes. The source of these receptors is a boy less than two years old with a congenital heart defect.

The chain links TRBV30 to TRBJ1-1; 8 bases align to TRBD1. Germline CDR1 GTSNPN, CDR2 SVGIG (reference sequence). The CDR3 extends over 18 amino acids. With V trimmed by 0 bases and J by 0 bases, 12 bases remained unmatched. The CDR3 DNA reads TGTGCCTGGAGTGTAGTGTGCAGGGGGCCCTTAATGAACACTGAAGCTTTCTTT. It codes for CAWSVVCRGPLMNTEAFF.

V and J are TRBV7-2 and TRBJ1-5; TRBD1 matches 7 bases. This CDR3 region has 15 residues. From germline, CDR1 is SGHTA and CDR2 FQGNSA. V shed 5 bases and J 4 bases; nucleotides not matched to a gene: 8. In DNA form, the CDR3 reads TGTGCCAGCAGCCGCAGGGGGTTAGGGAATCAGCCCCAGCATTTT. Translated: CASSRRGLGNQPQHF.

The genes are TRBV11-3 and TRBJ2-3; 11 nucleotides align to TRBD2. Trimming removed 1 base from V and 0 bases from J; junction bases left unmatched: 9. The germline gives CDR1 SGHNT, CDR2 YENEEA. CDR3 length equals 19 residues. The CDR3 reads CASSLGGTSGPSSTDTQYF. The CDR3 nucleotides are TGTGCCAGCAGCTTAGGTGGGACTAGCGGACCCTCTAGCACAGATACGCAGTATTTT. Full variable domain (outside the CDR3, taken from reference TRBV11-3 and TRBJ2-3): EAGVVQSPRYKIIEKKQPVAFWCNPISGHNTLYWYLQNLGQGPELLIRYENEEAVDDSQLPKDRFSAERLKGVDSTLKIQPAELGDSAVYLCASSLGGTSGPSSTDTQYFGPGTRLTVL.

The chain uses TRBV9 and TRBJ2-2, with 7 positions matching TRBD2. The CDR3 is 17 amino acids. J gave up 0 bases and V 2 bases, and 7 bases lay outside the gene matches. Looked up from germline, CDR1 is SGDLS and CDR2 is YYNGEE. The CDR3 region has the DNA TGTGCCAGCAGCGTGAGAGCGGGATACGCGAACACCGGGGAGCTGTTTTTT. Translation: CASSVRAGYANTGELFF.

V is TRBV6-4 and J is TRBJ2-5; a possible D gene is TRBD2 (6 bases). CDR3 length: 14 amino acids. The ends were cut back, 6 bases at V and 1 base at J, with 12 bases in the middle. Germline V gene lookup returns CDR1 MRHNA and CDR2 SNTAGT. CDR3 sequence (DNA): TGTGCCAGCAGCCACGGACTACTCCAAGAGACCCAGTACTTC. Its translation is CASSHGLLQETQYF.

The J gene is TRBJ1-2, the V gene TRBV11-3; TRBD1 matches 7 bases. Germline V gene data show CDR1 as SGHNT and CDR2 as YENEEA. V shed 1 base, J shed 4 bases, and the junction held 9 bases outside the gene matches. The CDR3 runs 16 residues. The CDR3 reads CASSLARDSPGYGYTF. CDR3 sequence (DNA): TGTGCCAGCAGCTTAGCCCGGGACAGCCCGGGCTATGGCTACACCTTC.

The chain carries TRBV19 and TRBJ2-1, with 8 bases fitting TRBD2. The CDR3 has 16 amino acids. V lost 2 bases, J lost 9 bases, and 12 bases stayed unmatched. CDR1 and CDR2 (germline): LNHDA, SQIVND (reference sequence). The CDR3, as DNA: TGTGCCAGTAGTATAAAAGCGGGAGAAAAGTTAAGTGAGCAGTTCTTC. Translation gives CASSIKAGEKLSEQFF.

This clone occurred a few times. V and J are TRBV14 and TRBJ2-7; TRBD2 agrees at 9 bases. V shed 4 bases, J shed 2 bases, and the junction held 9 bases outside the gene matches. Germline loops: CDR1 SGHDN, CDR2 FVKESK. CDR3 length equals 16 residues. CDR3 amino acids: CASSLTRREGPYEQYF. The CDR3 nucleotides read TGTGCCAGCAGCCTGACTAGGCGGGAGGGCCCCTACGAGCAGTACTTC.

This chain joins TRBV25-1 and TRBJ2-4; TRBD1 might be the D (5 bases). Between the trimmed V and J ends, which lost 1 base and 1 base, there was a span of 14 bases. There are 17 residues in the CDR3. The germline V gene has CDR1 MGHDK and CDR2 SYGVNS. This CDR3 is CASSEWAEPGAKNIQYF. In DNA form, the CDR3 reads TGTGCCAGCAGTGAATGGGCAGAACCAGGGGCCAAAAACATTCAGTACTTC.

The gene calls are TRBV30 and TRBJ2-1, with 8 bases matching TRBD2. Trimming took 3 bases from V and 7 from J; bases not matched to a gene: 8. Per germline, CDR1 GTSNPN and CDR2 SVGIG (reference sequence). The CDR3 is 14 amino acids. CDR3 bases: TGTGCCTGGAGACCAGCGGGAGCGAATAATGAGCAGTTCTTC. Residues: CAWRPAGANNEQFF. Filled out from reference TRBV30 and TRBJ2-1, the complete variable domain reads SQTIHQWPATLVQPVGSPLSLECTVEGTSNPNLYWYRQAAGRGLQLLFYSVGIGQISSEVPQNLSASRPQDRQFILSSKKLLLSDSGFYLCAWRPAGANNEQFFGPGTRLTVL.

The CDR3 sequence: CASSRAHGRGEQYF. The CDR3 nucleotides read TGTGCCAGCAGCCGAGCCCATGGCCGGGGGGAGCAGTACTTC. The chain couples TRBV7-2 to TRBJ2-7, with D perhaps TRBD2 (6 bases). CDR3 length: 14 residues. Germline CDR1 reads SGHTA; CDR2 reads FQGNSA. The ends were cut back, 5 bases at V and 7 bases at J, with 18 bases in the middle.

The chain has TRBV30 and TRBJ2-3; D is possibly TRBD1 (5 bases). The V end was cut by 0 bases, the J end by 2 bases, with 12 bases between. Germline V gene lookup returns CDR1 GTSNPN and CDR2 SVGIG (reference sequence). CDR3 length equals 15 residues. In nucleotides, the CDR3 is TGTGCCTGGAGTGTAGACAGTTCCGTCACAGATACGCAGTATTTT. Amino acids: CAWSVDSSVTDTQYF.

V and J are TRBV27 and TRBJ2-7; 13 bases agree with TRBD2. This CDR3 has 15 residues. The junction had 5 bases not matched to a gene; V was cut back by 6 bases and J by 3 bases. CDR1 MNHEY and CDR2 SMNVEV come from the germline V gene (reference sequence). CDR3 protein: CASSPRLAGGYEQYF. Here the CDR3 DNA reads TGTGCCAGCAGCCCCCGACTAGCGGGAGGCTACGAGCAGTACTTC.

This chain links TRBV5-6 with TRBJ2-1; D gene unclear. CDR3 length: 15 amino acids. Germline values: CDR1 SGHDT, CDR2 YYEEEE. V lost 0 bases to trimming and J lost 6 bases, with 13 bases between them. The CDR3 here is CASSLVAKHSNEQFF. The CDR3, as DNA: TGTGCCAGCAGCTTGGTGGCTAAACACAGCAATGAGCAGTTCTTC.

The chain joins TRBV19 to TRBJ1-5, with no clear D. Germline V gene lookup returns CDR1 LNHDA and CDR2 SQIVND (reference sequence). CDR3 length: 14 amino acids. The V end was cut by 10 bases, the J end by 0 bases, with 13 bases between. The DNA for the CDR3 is TGTGCCACCGATGACCGACATAGCAATCAGCCCCAGCATTTT. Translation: CATDDRHSNQPQHF.

CDR3 sequence reads: CASSLRIAGFYQETQYF. The CDR3, as DNA: TGTGCCAGCAGTCTACGGATTGCAGGCTTCTACCAAGAGACCCAGTACTTC. The chain combines TRBV25-1 with TRBJ2-5; D is unresolved. The CDR3 is 17 amino acids. The germline CDR1 and CDR2 sequences are MGHDK and SYGVNS. The ends were cut back, 5 bases at V and 0 bases at J, with 19 bases in the middle.

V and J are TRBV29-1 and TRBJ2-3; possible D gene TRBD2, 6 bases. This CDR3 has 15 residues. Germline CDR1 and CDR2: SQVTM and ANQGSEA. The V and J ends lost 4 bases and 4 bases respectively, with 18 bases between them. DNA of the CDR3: TGCAGCGTTGGAAAAAGCGGGTCCCACGCAGATACGCAGTATTTT. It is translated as CSVGKSGSHADTQYF.

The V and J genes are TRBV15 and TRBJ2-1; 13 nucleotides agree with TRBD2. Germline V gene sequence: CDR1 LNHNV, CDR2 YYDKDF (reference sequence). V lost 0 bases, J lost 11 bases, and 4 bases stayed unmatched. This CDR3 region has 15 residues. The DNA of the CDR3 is TGTGCCACCAGCAGAGATAGGGGGACTAGCGGGAAGCAGTTCTTC. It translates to CATSRDRGTSGKQFF.

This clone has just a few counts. CDR3 nucleotides: TGTGCCAGCAGCCCAGGTCCAGGGGGCTCCGCTGGCTACACCTTC. Protein sequence: CASSPGPGGSAGYTF. The rearrangement uses TRBV28 and TRBJ1-2; 8 bases agree with TRBD1. Germline values: CDR1 MDHEN, CDR2 SYDVKM. V gave up 6 bases and J gave up 7 bases; unmatched junction bases: 13. The CDR3 contains 15 residues.

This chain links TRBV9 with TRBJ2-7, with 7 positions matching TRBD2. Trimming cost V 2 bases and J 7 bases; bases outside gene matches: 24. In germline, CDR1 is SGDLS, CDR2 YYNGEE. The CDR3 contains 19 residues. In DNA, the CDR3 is TGTGCCAGCAGCGTCTCCCCCTTAGCAGGAGGGAGGGCCTCGCGTGAGCAGTACTTC. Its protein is CASSVSPLAGGRASREQYF. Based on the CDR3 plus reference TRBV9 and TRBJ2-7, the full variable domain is DSGVTQTPKHLITATGQRVTLRCSPRSGDLSVYWYQQSLDQGLQFLIQYYNGEERAKGNILERFSAQQFPDLHSELNLSSLELGDSALYFCASSVSPLAGGRASREQYFGPGTRLTVT.

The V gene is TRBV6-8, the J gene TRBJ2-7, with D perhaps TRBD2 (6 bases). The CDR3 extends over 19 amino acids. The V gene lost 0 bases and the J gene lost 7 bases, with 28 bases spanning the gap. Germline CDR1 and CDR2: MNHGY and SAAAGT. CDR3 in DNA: TGTGCCAGCAGTTACTCGTATCTGTGGGAGGCTAGCAGCTTGAGGGAGCAGTACTTC. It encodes CASSYSYLWEASSLREQYF.

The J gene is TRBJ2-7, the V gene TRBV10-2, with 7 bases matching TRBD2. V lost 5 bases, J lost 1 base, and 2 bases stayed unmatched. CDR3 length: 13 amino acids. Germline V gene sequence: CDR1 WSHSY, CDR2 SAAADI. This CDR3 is CASSPAGSYEQYF. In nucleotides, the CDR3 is TGCGCCAGCAGTCCAGCGGGGTCCTACGAGCAGTACTTC.

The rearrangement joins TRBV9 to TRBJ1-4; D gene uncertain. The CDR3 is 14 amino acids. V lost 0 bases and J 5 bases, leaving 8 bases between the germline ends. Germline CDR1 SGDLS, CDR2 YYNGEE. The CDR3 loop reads CASSVGPINEKLFF. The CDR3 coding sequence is TGTGCCAGCAGCGTAGGGCCGATAAATGAAAAACTGTTTTTT.

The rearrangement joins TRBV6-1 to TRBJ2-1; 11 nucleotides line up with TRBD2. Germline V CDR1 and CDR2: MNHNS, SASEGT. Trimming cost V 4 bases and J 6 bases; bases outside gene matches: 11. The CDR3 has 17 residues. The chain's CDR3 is CASSGGSGTSGPNEQFF. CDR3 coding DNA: TGTGCCAGCAGTGGAGGGTCTGGGACTAGCGGACCCAATGAGCAGTTCTTC.

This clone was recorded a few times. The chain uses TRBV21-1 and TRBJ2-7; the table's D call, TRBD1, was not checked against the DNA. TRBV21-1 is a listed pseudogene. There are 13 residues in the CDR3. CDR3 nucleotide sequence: TGTGCCAGCAGCAAAGAATGGACATACGAGCAGTACTTC. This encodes CASSKEWTYEQYF.

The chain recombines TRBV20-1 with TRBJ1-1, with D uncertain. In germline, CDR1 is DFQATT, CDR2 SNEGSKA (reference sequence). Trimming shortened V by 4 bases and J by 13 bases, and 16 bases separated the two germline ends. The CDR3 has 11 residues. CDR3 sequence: CSATRRTCVFF. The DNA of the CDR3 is TGCAGTGCTACCAGGCGAACCTGTGTTTTCTTT.

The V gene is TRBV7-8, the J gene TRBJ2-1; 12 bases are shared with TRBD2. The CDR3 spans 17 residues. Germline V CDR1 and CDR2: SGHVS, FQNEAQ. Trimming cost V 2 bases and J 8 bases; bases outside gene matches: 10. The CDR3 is CASSLLGGLAGRYEQFF. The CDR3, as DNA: TGTGCCAGCAGCTTACTCGGCGGACTAGCGGGAAGATATGAGCAGTTCTTC.

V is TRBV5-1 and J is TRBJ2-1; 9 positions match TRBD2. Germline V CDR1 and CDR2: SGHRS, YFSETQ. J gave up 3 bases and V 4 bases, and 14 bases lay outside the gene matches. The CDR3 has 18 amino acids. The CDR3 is CASSPPWGAGGDYNEQFF. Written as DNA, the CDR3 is TGCGCCAGCAGCCCCCCTTGGGGAGCGGGAGGTGACTACAATGAGCAGTTCTTC.

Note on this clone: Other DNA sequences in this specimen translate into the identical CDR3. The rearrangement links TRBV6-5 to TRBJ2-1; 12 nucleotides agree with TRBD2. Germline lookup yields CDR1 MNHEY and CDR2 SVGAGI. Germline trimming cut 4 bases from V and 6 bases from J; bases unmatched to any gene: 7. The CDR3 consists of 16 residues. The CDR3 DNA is TGTGCCAGCAGTTCTGTAACTAGCGGGAGGTTCAATGAGCAGTTCTTC. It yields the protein CASSSVTSGRFNEQFF.

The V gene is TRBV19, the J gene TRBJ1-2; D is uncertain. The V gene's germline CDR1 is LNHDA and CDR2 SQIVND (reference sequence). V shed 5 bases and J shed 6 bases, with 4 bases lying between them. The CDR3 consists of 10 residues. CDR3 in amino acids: CASSANGYTF. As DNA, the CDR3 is TGTGCCAGTAGTGCGAATGGCTACACCTTC.